What follows are 9 T cell receptor beta chains derived from one specimen sequenced in a study of blood T cell repertoires in COVID-19. The repertoire was sequenced with immunoSEQ multiplex PCR; TCRdb's copy has only in-frame clones and lacks some. There are roughly 18,000 clones in the sample; about 88% occur only once, and around a tenth lies in the top ten. The sequencing sample was made of peripheral blood. These receptors were taken from a man in his forties or fifties with active COVID-19.

This chain uses TRBV19 with TRBJ2-7, with D maybe TRBD2 (5 bases). In germline, CDR1 is LNHDA, CDR2 SQIVND (reference sequence). The CDR3 spans 14 residues. V was pared by 2 bases and J by 1 base, with 9 bases between. In DNA, the CDR3 is TGTGCCAGTAGTATAATAGAGGGTTCCTACGAGCAGTACTTC. Its protein product is CASSIIEGSYEQYF. Variable domain in full (rest from reference TRBV19 and TRBJ2-7): DGGITQSPKYLFRKEGQNVTLSCEQNLNHDAMYWYRQDPGQGLRLIYYSQIVNDFQKGDIAEGYSVSREKKESFPLTVTSAQKNPTAFYLCASSIIEGSYEQYFGPGTRLTVT.

V is TRBV11-2 and J is TRBJ2-7; D remains ambiguous. V was trimmed by 2 bases and J by 0 bases, leaving 5 bases between them. Germline loops: CDR1 SGHAT, CDR2 FQNNGV. The CDR3 is 13 residues long. The CDR3 loop reads CASSLYSSYEQYF. In DNA, the CDR3 is TGTGCCAGCAGCTTATACAGCTCCTACGAGCAGTACTTC.

The chain uses TRBV10-3 and TRBJ1-1; a weak D match, TRBD1 (5 bases). CDR1 ENHRY and CDR2 SYGVKD come from the germline V gene. V dropped 11 bases and J dropped 1 base, with 11 bases sitting between them. The CDR3 sequence is 12 residues long. As DNA, the CDR3 is TGTGCCGCCGGACACCCGAACACTGAAGCTTTCTTT. Amino acid sequence: CAAGHPNTEAFF.

The genes are TRBV6-6 and TRBJ1-1; TRBD1 matches at 8 bases. V lost 6 bases to trimming and J lost 4 bases; unmatched junction nucleotides: 7. The CDR3 has 14 residues. The germline gives CDR1 MNHNY, CDR2 SVGAGI (reference sequence). The CDR3 DNA reads TGTGCCAGCAGGCCCAGGGGGCAGGTCACTGAAGCTTTCTTT. Translation gives CASRPRGQVTEAFF.

This chain uses TRBV5-4 with TRBJ2-1; tentative D call: TRBD2 (5 bases). Deletions cut 4 bases from V and 2 bases from J, with 13 bases between. This CDR3 contains 15 residues. Per germline, CDR1 SGHNT and CDR2 YYREEE (reference sequence). CDR3 coding DNA: TGTGCCAGCAGCACCGAGGGCCCAACCTACAATGAGCAGTTCTTC. This translates into CASSTEGPTYNEQFF.

CDR3 loop: CATSTGSPNEQYF. The CDR3 DNA is TGTGCCACCAGCACAGGGTCCCCGAACGAGCAGTACTTC. V is TRBV15 and J is TRBJ2-7; the D gene is possibly TRBD1 (5 bases). This CDR3 has 13 residues. Trimming stripped 4 bases from V and 5 bases from J, with 12 bases between. Per germline, CDR1 LNHNV and CDR2 YYDKDF (reference sequence).

The chain has TRBV7-9 and TRBJ2-7; 8 bases align to TRBD1. Germline V gene sequence: CDR1 SEHNR, CDR2 FQNEAQ (reference sequence). This CDR3 is built from 15 residues. Trimming cost V 4 bases and J 5 bases; bases outside gene matches: 10. The CDR3 nucleotides read TGTGCCAGCAGCTCGACCCGGGACAGGTTAGACGAGCAGTACTTC. Translated: CASSSTRDRLDEQYF. The full variable domain, rest sourced from reference TRBV7-9 and TRBJ2-7, is DTGVSQNPRHKITKRGQNVTFRCDPISEHNRLYWYRQTLGQGPEFLTYFQNEAQLEKSRLLSDRFSAERPKGSFSTLEIQRTEQGDSAMYLCASSSTRDRLDEQYFGPGTRLTVT.

This chain joins TRBV6-6 and TRBJ2-1; D unresolved. CDR3 length equals 11 residues. Trimming cost V 5 bases and J 6 bases, with 5 bases left between them. Per the germline V gene, CDR1 is MNHNY and CDR2 is SVGAGI (reference sequence). The CDR3 DNA follows: TGTGCCAGCAGTCCCCTCAATGAGCAGTTCTTC. Its protein product is CASSPLNEQFF.

This clone has a handful of counts. The gene calls are TRBV9 and TRBJ1-5, with a weak D call TRBD1 (6 bases). The germline V gene encodes CDR1 SGDLS and CDR2 YYNGEE. The V end was cut by 6 bases, the J end by 13 bases, with 17 bases between. The CDR3 contains 12 residues. The CDR3 is CASKPPRDTQHF. The CDR3 DNA reads TGTGCCAGCAAACCTCCCAGGGACACTCAGCATTTT.